This TCR beta chain was obtained from a study of spatial heterogeneity in lung cancer. Study-level information: A consistent excess of beta-chain over alpha-chain sequences was detected.

One entry per CDR3 protein, called by TCRdb with MiXCR from the 5' RACE reads. The data contain some 38,000 distinct CDR3 sequences, roughly 8% of them singletons. Noted time point: sample taken at primary tumor resection. Without sorting, whole RNA was sequenced from tumor, nontumor lung or frozen PBMC. There are a few counts of this clonotype. CDR3 length: 14 amino acids. CDR1 ENHRY and CDR2 SYGVKD come from the germline V gene. Trimming removed 2 bases from V and 2 bases from J, with 9 bases in between. The clonotype originates from a male donor with early-stage non-small cell lung cancer. Sequencing was performed on PBMCs, taken at surgery. This rearrangement joins TRBV10-3 to TRBJ1-1; unclear D gene. CDR3 DNA sequence: TGTGCCATCAGTGAGATGCAGGTAAACACTGAAGCTTTCTTT. Its translation: CAISEMQVNTEAFF.